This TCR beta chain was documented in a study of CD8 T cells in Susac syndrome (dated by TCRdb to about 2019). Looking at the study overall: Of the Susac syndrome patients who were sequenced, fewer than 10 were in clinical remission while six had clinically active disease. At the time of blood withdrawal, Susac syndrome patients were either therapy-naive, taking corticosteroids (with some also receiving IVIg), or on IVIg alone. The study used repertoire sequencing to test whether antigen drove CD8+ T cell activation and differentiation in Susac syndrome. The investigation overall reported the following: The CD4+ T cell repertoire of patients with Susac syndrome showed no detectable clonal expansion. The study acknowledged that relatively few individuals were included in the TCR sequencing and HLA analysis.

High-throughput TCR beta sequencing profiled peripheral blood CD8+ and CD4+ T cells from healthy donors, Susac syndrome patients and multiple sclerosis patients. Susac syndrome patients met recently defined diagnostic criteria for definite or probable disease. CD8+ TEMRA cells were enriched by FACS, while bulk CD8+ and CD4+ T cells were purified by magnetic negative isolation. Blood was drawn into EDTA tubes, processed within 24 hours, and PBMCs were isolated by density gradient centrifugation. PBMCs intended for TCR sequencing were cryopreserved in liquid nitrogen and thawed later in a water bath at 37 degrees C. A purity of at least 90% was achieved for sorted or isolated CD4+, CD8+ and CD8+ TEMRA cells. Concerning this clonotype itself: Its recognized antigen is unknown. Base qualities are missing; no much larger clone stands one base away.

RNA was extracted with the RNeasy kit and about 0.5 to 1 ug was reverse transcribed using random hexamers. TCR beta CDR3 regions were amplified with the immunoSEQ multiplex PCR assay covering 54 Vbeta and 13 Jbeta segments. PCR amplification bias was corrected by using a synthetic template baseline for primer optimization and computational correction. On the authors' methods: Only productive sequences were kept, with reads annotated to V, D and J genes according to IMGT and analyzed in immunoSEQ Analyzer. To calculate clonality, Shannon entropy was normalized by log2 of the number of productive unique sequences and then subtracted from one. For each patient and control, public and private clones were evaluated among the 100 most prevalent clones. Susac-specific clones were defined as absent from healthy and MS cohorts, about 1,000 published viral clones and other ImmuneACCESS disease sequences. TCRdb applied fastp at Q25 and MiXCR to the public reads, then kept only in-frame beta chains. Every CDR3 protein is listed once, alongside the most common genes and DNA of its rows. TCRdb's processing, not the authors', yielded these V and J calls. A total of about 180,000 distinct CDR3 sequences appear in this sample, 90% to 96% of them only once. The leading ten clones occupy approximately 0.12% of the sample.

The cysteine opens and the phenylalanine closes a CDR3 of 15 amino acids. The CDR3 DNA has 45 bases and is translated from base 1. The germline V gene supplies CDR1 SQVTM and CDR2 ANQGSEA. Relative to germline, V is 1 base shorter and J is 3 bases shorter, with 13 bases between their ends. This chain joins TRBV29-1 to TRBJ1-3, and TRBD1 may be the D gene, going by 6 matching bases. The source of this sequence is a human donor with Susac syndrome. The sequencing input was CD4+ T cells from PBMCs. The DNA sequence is TGCAGCGTTGAAGGGCAGGGGCGGTATGGAAACACCATATATTTT. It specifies CSVEGQGRYGNTIYF.